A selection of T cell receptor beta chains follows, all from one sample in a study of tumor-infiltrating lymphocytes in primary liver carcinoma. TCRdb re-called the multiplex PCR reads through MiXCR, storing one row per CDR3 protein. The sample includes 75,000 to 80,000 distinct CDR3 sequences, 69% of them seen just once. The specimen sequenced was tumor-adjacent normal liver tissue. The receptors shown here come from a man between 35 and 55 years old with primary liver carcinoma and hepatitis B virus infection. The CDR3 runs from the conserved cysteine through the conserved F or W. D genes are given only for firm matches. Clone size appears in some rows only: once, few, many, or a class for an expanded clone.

CASSSGTGYYSNQPQHF TGTGCCAGCAGTTCCGGGACAGGATACTATAGCAATCAGCCCCAGCATTTT TRBD1 TRBJ1-5 TRBV28 many
CASSPLQGGDSPLHF TGTGCCAGCAGTCCACTACAGGGGGGGGATTCACCCCTCCACTTT TRBD1 TRBJ1-6 TRBV12-3/TRBV12-4 many
CASNEVYGYTF TGTGCCAGCAATGAGGTTTATGGCTACACCTTC - TRBJ1-2 TRBV6-1 few
CASSQRGRGNTEASF TGCGCCAGTAGCCAGCGGGGTCGTGGGAACACTGAAGCTTCCTTT - TRBJ1-1 TRBV4-3 -
CAIRGGSQGLNTEAFF TGTGCCATCAGGGGGGGGTCACAGGGGTTGAACACTGAAGCTTTCTTT TRBD1 TRBJ1-1 TRBV10-3 -
CASSKGHENTGAFF TGTGCCAGCAGTAAAGGACACGAGAACACTGGAGCTTTCTTT - TRBJ1-1 TRBV6-5 -
CASSLSEVNTGELFF TGTGCCAGCAGCCTTAGCGAGGTGAACACCGGGGAGCTGTTTTTT - TRBJ2-2 TRBV11-1 -
CASSVGVGECYNEQSF TGTGCCAGCAGCGTGGGTGTGGGGGAATGCTACAATGAGCAGTCCTTC - TRBJ2-1 TRBV11-2 -
CTSSYSTVVGANTGELFF TGTACCAGCAGTTACTCGACTGTAGTGGGGGCGAACACCGGGGAGCTGTTTTTT - TRBJ2-2 TRBV6-5 -
CASSLVSGGNSYNEQSF TGTGCTAGCAGTTTAGTCTCTGGCGGGAACTCCTACAATGAGCAGTCCTTC - TRBJ2-1 TRBV11-1 -
CASNQEGLAGGSEQFF TGCGCAAGCAACCAAGAGGGTCTAGCGGGGGGTAGTGAGCAGTTCTTC TRBD2 TRBJ2-1 TRBV4-1 -
CASSEAKGLAGDTVELFF TGCGCCAGTAGTGAGGCTAAGGGACTAGCGGGGGACACCGTGGAGCTGTTTTTT TRBD2 TRBJ2-2 TRBV10-2 -
CVGSGQGGGTQYF TGTGTCGGCAGTGGACAGGGGGGAGGGACCCAGTACTTC TRBD1 TRBJ2-5 TRBV2 -
CASTTTSGSSYKQYF TGCGCCAGCACTACGACTAGCGGGAGCTCCTACAAGCAGTACTTC TRBD2 TRBJ2-7 TRBV5-1 -
CASSLRGVKGGEAFF TGCGCCAGCAGCCTCCGAGGTGTAAAAGGAGGTGAAGCTTTCTTT - TRBJ1-1 TRBV4-1 -
CASSLNDAYEHFF TGTGCCAGCAGCTTAAATGATGCCTATGAGCACTTCTTC - TRBJ2-1 TRBV11-2 many
CVSRVRGQATDTQYF TGTGTCAGCAGAGTTAGGGGTCAGGCTACAGATACGCAGTATTTT - TRBJ2-3 TRBV6-1 -
CSVGAGGRPDTQYF TGCAGCGTGGGGGCCGGCGGGAGGCCAGATACGCAGTATTTT TRBD2 TRBJ2-3 TRBV29-1 few
CSVVRTESYNEQFF TGCAGCGTTGTTCGGACGGAATCCTACAATGAGCAGTTCTTC - TRBJ2-1 TRBV29-1 many
CAIRGLAGVEQYF TGTGCCATCAGGGGACTAGCGGGAGTAGAGCAGTACTTC TRBD2 TRBJ2-7 TRBV10-3 many
CASSPSADNEQFF TGTGCCAGCAGTCCCTCGGCGGACAATGAGCAGTTCTTC - TRBJ2-1 TRBV11-1 -
CASSGSYNEQSF TGCGCCAGCTCGGGGTCCTACAATGAGCAGTCCTTC - TRBJ2-1 TRBV10-2 -
CASSLQGAISDSPLHF TGCGCCAGCAGCTTGCAGGGGGCGATTTCCGATTCACCCCTCCACTTT TRBD1 TRBJ1-6 TRBV5-1 few
CSIMGQSNQPQHF TGCAGTATTATGGGTCAGTCTAATCAGCCCCAGCATTTT - TRBJ1-5 TRBV29-1 -
CASRNLPGTDTTLAKNIQYF TGTGCCAGCAGAAACCTACCCGGGACAGACACCACCTTAGCCAAAAACATTCAGTACTTC TRBD1 TRBJ2-4 TRBV6-4 many
CASSLGGNSPLHF TGTGCCAGCTCATTGGGGGGGAATTCACCCCTCCACTTT - TRBJ1-6 TRBV12-3/TRBV12-4 many